The 27 T cell receptor beta chains in this list originate from one sample, sequenced in a study of blood T cell repertoires in COVID-19. Clones were sequenced by immunoSEQ multiplex PCR, and TCRdb holds only the in-frame ones, with some missing. Of fewer than 200,000 clones detected, about 83% appear once; the ten largest clones hold 6% to 9%. The sequencing sample was made of peripheral blood. The receptors stem from a man aged 40-55 years who had recovered from COVID-19.

The genes are TRBV28 and TRBJ1-6, with 7 bases aligning to TRBD1. After removal of 4 bases from V and 9 bases from J, the junction contained 9 bases not matched to a gene. The CDR3 loop spans 15 amino acids. Germline V gene data show CDR1 as MDHEN and CDR2 as SYDVKM. This CDR3 reads CASSSTTGWGSPLHF. The CDR3 DNA sequence: TGTGCCAGCAGTTCAACGACAGGGTGGGGTTCACCCCTCCACTTT.

J is TRBJ1-1 and V is TRBV5-4, with D unresolved. The CDR3 spans 13 residues. V was shortened by 0 bases and J by 2 bases, with 5 bases between the two germline ends. Germline-derived CDR1 and CDR2 are SGHNT and YYREEE (reference sequence). The CDR3 DNA follows: TGTGCCAGCAGCTTGGCGACTAACACTGAAGCTTTCTTT. Translating it yields CASSLATNTEAFF.

This clone has just a few counts. This chain uses TRBV2 with TRBJ2-7; 8 bases are a match to TRBD2. The CDR3 length is 11 residues. Unmatched junction bases numbered 5, after V lost 7 bases and J lost 9 bases. Germline CDR1 is SNHLY and CDR2 is FYNNEI. CDR3: CASNGLAGQYF. As DNA, the CDR3 is TGTGCCAGCAACGGACTAGCAGGGCAGTACTTC.

The chain joins TRBV3-1 (or the pseudogene TRBV3-2) to TRBJ1-5; D not certain. The CDR3 covers 16 residues. V lost 3 bases and J lost 0, with 12 bases in between. CDR1 and CDR2 from the germline V gene are LGHDT and YNNKEL (reference sequence). The CDR3 region has the DNA TGTGCCAGCAGCCAGCGGACGGACTATAGCAATCAGCCCCAGCATTTT. Amino acids: CASSQRTDYSNQPQHF.

The rearrangement joins TRBV12-3 or TRBV12-4 to TRBJ2-5; 12 bases agree with TRBD1. Unmatched junction bases numbered 5, after V lost 2 bases and J lost 13 bases. The CDR3 is 13 amino acids. In DNA form, the CDR3 reads TGTGCCAGCAGTTTATTGGGACAGGGGGCCCCGTACTTC. It specifies CASSLLGQGAPYF.

The chain uses TRBV25-1 and TRBJ1-5; D unclear. Germline CDR1 reads MGHDK; CDR2 reads SYGVNS. CDR3 length: 14 residues. V was pared by 1 base and J by 7 bases, with 11 bases between. CDR3: CASSESEVHQPQHF. The CDR3 DNA follows: TGTGCCAGCAGTGAATCGGAGGTTCACCAGCCCCAGCATTTT.

The chain links TRBV9 to TRBJ2-3; 7 positions agree with TRBD1. J gave up 1 base and V 0 bases, and 8 bases lay outside the gene matches. Germline CDR1 reads SGDLS; CDR2 reads YYNGEE. There are 17 residues in the CDR3. As DNA, the CDR3 is TGTGCCAGCAGCGTAGACCCCCCAGGACAGGGCACAGATACGCAGTATTTT. The encoded protein is CASSVDPPGQGTDTQYF.

The chain recombines TRBV15 with TRBJ1-5, with a tentative D call TRBD1 (6 bases). Trimming removed 5 bases at V and 3 bases at J, with 11 bases between. Germline V gene data show CDR1 as LNHNV and CDR2 as YYDKDF (reference sequence). The CDR3 length is 14 residues. The CDR3 coding sequence is TGTGCCACCAGCCGATCAGGGGTCAATCAGCCCCAGCATTTT. Its protein is CATSRSGVNQPQHF. The full variable domain, in which reference TRBV15 and TRBJ1-5 provide the parts outside the CDR3, is DAMVIQNPRYQVTQFGKPVTLSCSQTLNHNVMYWYQQKSSQAPKLLFHYYDKDFNNEADTPDNFQSRRPNTSFCFLDIRSPGLGDTAMYLCATSRSGVNQPQHFGDGTRLSIL.

The CDR3 reads CASGFRESTDTQYF. The CDR3 nucleotides are TGTGCTAGTGGTTTCCGGGAGAGCACAGATACGCAGTATTTT. The V gene is TRBV12-5, the J gene TRBJ2-3; a possible D gene is TRBD2 (6 bases). Germline V lookup: CDR1 LGHNT, CDR2 FRNRAP. This CDR3 is built from 14 residues. V lost 3 bases to trimming and J lost 0 bases, with 7 bases between them.

To note about this clone: The identical CDR3 is also encoded by other nucleotide sequences in the sample. The rearrangement links TRBV7-2 to TRBJ1-1; D not resolved. Germline assignment: CDR1 SGHTA and CDR2 FQGNSA. CDR3 length: 13 residues. With 4 bases removed from V and 1 base from J, the gap between germline ends came to 7 bases. The CDR3 nucleotides are TGTGCCAGCAGCTCTCAGGAGAACACTGAAGCTTTCTTT. Translation: CASSSQENTEAFF.

The chain has TRBV6-1 and TRBJ1-4; TRBD1 is a possible D gene (5 bases). V was shortened by 3 bases and J by 3 bases, with 8 bases between the two germline ends. CDR1 MNHNS and CDR2 SASEGT come from the germline V gene. The CDR3 length is 14 residues. CDR3 residues: CASSDPGANEKLFF. The CDR3, as DNA: TGTGCCAGCAGTGATCCGGGGGCTAATGAAAAACTGTTTTTT.

The CDR3 protein is CASSLARLETQYF. CDR3 nucleotide sequence: TGTGCCAGCAGCTTAGCGCGGTTGGAGACCCAGTACTTC. V usage is TRBV7-2 and J usage is TRBJ2-5; no clear D. The V end lost 0 bases, the J end lost 5 bases, and 7 bases lay between the germline ends. Germline lookup yields CDR1 SGHTA and CDR2 FQGNSA. The CDR3 sequence is 13 residues long.

The chain links TRBV3-1 (or the pseudogene TRBV3-2) to TRBJ2-2; TRBD2 aligns across 7 bases. The germline CDR1 and CDR2 sequences are LGHDT and YNNKEL (reference sequence). Trimming took 1 base from V and 4 from J; bases not matched to a gene: 3. The CDR3 runs 15 residues. The CDR3 DNA reads TGTGCCAGCAGCCAAGGTCCGGGGGGCACCGGGGAGCTGTTTTTT. Translating gives CASSQGPGGTGELFF.

The rearrangement uses TRBV3-1 (or the pseudogene TRBV3-2) and TRBJ1-6; D is ambiguous. The V gene's germline CDR1 is LGHDT and CDR2 YNNKEL (reference sequence). The CDR3 consists of 14 residues. V shed 4 bases and J shed 7 bases, with 11 bases lying between them. This chain's CDR3 is CASSPRGNNSPLHF. The CDR3 DNA reads TGTGCCAGCAGCCCTCGCGGAAACAATTCACCCCTCCACTTT.

The chain recombines TRBV15 with TRBJ1-2, with no clear D. The germline V and J ends were trimmed by 5 bases and 2 bases, with 12 bases remaining between them. This CDR3 spans 14 amino acids. CDR1 LNHNV and CDR2 YYDKDF come from the germline V gene (reference sequence). The chain's CDR3 is CATSRGDKNYGYTF. In DNA, the CDR3 is TGTGCCACCAGCCGAGGCGACAAAAACTATGGCTACACCTTC.

This clone has just one count. The chain carries TRBV9 and TRBJ2-4; 8 bases align to TRBD1. The CDR3 has 14 residues. Germline values: CDR1 SGDLS, CDR2 YYNGEE. V dropped 3 bases and J dropped 5; count of bases not matched to a gene: 4. CDR3 sequence reads: CASSGTGGENIQYF. In DNA, the CDR3 is TGTGCCAGCAGCGGCACAGGGGGTGAAAACATTCAGTACTTC.

The genes are TRBV20-1 and TRBJ2-5; D gene ambiguous. CDR3 size: 12 residues. Per the germline V gene, CDR1 is DFQATT and CDR2 is SNEGSKA (reference sequence). The V gene lost 3 bases and the J gene lost 4 bases, with 9 bases spanning the gap. CDR3 DNA sequence: TGCAGTGCTAGTTTTCTCCCAGAGACCCAGTACTTC. Its translation is CSASFLPETQYF.

The chain is built from TRBV13 and TRBJ1-1; a possible D gene is TRBD1 (6 bases). Germline CDR1 and CDR2: PRHDT and FYEKMQ (reference sequence). This CDR3 spans 14 amino acids. V was cut by 3 bases and J by 5 bases, with 13 bases left in between. CDR3 loop: CASSFLRGRTEAFF. CDR3 DNA sequence: TGTGCCAGCAGCTTTCTCAGGGGCAGGACTGAAGCTTTCTTT.

This chain links TRBV6-2 or TRBV6-3 with TRBJ2-1; 7 bases match TRBD1. V trimming: 6 bases; J trimming: 3 bases; junction bases outside the gene matches: 8. Germline lookup yields CDR1 MNHEY and CDR2 SVGEGT. This CDR3 has 15 residues. Here the CDR3 reads CASSQDRRLYNEQFF. As DNA, the CDR3 is TGTGCCAGCAGCCAGGACAGGAGGCTCTACAATGAGCAGTTCTTC.

This clone was seen once. The V call is TRBV28, the J call TRBJ2-3; D not certain. The germline CDR1 and CDR2 sequences are MDHEN and SYDVKM. V lost 3 bases and J 5 bases, leaving 9 bases between the germline ends. CDR3 length equals 13 residues. CDR3 nucleotides: TGTGCCAGCAGTTTCTCCTCGCGAGATACGCAGTATTTT. This gives the protein CASSFSSRDTQYF.

The chain has TRBV27 and TRBJ2-1; 12 positions agree with TRBD2. Germline V gives CDR1 MNHEY, CDR2 SMNVEV (reference sequence). The trim removed 5 bases at V and 9 bases at J, leaving 5 bases unmatched. The CDR3 loop spans 14 amino acids. The CDR3 region has the DNA TGTGCCAGCAGTCCTTGGACTAGCGGGATTGAGCAGTTCTTC. Translating gives CASSPWTSGIEQFF.

The rearrangement links TRBV6-6 to TRBJ1-2, with D possibly being TRBD1 (6 bases). V was trimmed by 5 bases and J by 8 bases, leaving 9 bases between them. The germline V gene encodes CDR1 MNHNY and CDR2 SVGAGI (reference sequence). CDR3 size: 11 residues. For the CDR3, the DNA is TGTGCCAGCAGTCCCCAGGGGGGCTACACCTTC. Its translation is CASSPQGGYTF.

The J gene is TRBJ1-2, the V gene TRBV28, with 8 positions matching TRBD1. Germline V gene data show CDR1 as MDHEN and CDR2 as SYDVKM. The V and J ends lost 3 bases and 8 bases, in that order; junction bases with no gene match: 5. The CDR3 runs 13 residues. In DNA, the CDR3 is TGTGCCAGCAGTTTGGGACAGGTCAAAGGCTACACCTTC. Amino acids: CASSLGQVKGYTF.

This chain uses TRBV9 with TRBJ2-1; D unclear. In germline, CDR1 is SGDLS, CDR2 YYNGEE. This CDR3 region has 14 residues. The V and J ends lost 0 bases and 7 bases respectively, with 11 bases between them. The CDR3 DNA reads as TGTGCCAGCAGCGTAGATTCCTACGGGAATGAGCAGTTCTTC. Protein: CASSVDSYGNEQFF.

The rearrangement joins TRBV3-1 (or the pseudogene TRBV3-2) to TRBJ2-3; 7 nucleotides align to TRBD1. Trimming removed 0 bases from V and 2 bases from J; junction bases left unmatched: 2. The germline gives CDR1 LGHDT, CDR2 YNNKEL (reference sequence). CDR3 length: 15 residues. DNA for the CDR3: TGTGCCAGCAGCCAAGAAGGACAGGTCACAGATACGCAGTATTTT. Translation: CASSQEGQVTDTQYF.

Turning to this clone: One junction end does not reproduce the germline sequence, and a read error may be involved. The rearrangement joins TRBV7-9 to TRBJ2-1, with TRBD2 matching 7 bases. The CDR3 has 11 amino acids. Looked up from germline, CDR1 is SEHNR and CDR2 is FQNEAQ (reference sequence). The CDR3 region is CASSLGTNRVF. CDR3 bases: TGTGCCAGCAGCCTCGGGACTAATAGGGTCTTC.

The rearrangement joins TRBV5-1 to TRBJ2-7, with D maybe TRBD1 (6 bases). The ends were cut back, 3 bases at V and 6 bases at J, with 16 bases in the middle. Germline V gene sequence: CDR1 SGHRS, CDR2 YFSETQ. This CDR3 has 14 amino acids. CDR3 residues: CASSSAQGRGEQYF. For the CDR3, the DNA is TGCGCCAGCAGCTCGGCTCAGGGGAGAGGCGAGCAGTACTTC.